The source of this TCR beta chain is a study of shared clonotypes between healthy human individuals. Across the study: There were three CD4 naive, three CD4 memory, two CD8 naive and one CD8 memory plates per donor.

The germline V gene encodes CDR1 LNHDA and CDR2 SQIVND (reference sequence). Unmatched junction bases numbered 12, after V lost 3 bases and J lost 7 bases. This CDR3 spans 17 amino acids. Sequenced by immunoSEQ multiplex PCR; TCRdb stores in-frame clones only, minus some. The sample holds about 2 million clones, around 96% seen once. The count of this clone is one. The antigen remains undetermined. Notes on the study in general: The small donor group covered limited genetic and exposure diversity. Unshared clonotypes carried lower generation probabilities than those common to all four donors.

Naive CD8 populations comprised CD45RO-negative cells positively selected for CCR7, excluding terminally differentiated effector memory CD45RA+ cells. The sequenced material came from naive CD8+ T cells sorted from blood. The clonotype was recovered from a man between 18 and 29 years old in good health. The J gene is TRBJ1-4, the V gene TRBV19, with 9 nucleotides matching TRBD1. In nucleotides, the CDR3 is TGTGCCAGTAGTATCAGACAGGGGGAGTTGATCGTTGAAAAACTGTTTTTT. Amino acids: CASSIRQGELIVEKLFF.